The T cell receptor beta chain under discussion was sequenced for a study of blood T cell repertoires in COVID-19. Using immunoSEQ multiplex PCR, the repertoire was profiled, and TCRdb retains in-frame clones only, with some absent. This repertoire shows around 270,000 clones, 85% to 90% found once; its top ten account for about 4.2%. Sequencing was carried out using peripheral blood. The TCR was taken from a man aged 35-49 years with acute or convalescent COVID-19.

In DNA form, the CDR3 reads TGTGCCAGCAGTTTAATGGGGGGCACTGAAGCTTTCTTT. Protein: CASSLMGGTEAFF. The chain recombines TRBV27 with TRBJ1-1, with D tentatively TRBD1 (5 bases). The CDR3 consists of 13 residues. CDR1 MNHEY and CDR2 SMNVEV come from the germline V gene (reference sequence). Trimming left V 2 bases short and J 4 bases short, with 8 bases between.